The rows below give T cell receptor beta chains drawn from one sample of a study of blood T cell repertoires in COVID-19. Profiled with immunoSEQ multiplex PCR; TCRdb holds only in-frame clones, not every one. The sample has under 300,000 clones; about 82% are singletons. The sample was peripheral blood. The receptors originated from a woman aged 55-70 years with active or convalescent COVID-19. CDR3s include the opening cysteine and the closing phenylalanine or tryptophan. Fields, in order: J gene, V gene, CDR3 protein.

TRBJ1-5 TRBV6-6 CASSPPGQGLGGNQPQHF
TRBJ1-1 TRBV11-2 CASSRVGGRDTEAFF
TRBJ1-5 TRBV28 CASKPRSTGRSNGQPQHF
TRBJ2-1 TRBV11-2 CASSRTGRENNEQFF
TRBJ2-2 TRBV4-2 CASSQVPGTGELFF
TRBJ1-2 TRBV6-5 CASSPWTDPSYGYTF
TRBJ1-4 TRBV10-1 CASSEGGSEKLFF
TRBJ1-2 TRBV12-5 CASGLVLGQGAPNYGYTF
TRBJ2-3 TRBV29-1 CSVAGTVAYPRVTDTQYF
TRBJ2-3 TRBV28 CASSLGWTSGGAGTQYF
TRBJ1-1 TRBV4-1 CASSPGVTSFFTEAFF
TRBJ1-1 TRBV5-5 CASSTNRAPNTEAFF
TRBJ2-1 TRBV3-1/TRBV3-2 CASSHPPGEQFF
TRBJ1-1 TRBV7-9 CASSSVNTEAFF
TRBJ2-5 TRBV7-8 CASSLGTGQETQYF
TRBJ1-2 TRBV5-1 CASSSAGDYGYTF
TRBJ1-4 TRBV2 CASSVETGNEKLFF
TRBJ1-2 TRBV30 CAWSVNSYGYTF
TRBJ1-2 TRBV11-2 CASSDTYGYTF